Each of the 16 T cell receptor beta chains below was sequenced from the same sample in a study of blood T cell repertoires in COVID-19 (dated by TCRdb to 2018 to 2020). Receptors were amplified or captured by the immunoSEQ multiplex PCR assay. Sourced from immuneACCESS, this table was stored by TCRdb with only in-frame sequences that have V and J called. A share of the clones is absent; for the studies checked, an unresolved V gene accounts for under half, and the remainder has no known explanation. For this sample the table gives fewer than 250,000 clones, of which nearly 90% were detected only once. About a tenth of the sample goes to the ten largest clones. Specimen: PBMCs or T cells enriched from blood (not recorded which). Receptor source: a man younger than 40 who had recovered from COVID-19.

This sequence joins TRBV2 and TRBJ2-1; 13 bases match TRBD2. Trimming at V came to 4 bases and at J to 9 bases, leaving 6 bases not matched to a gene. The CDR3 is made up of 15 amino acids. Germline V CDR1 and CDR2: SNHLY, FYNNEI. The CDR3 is CASSGTSGRGIEQFF. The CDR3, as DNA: TGTGCCAGCAGTGGGACTAGCGGGAGAGGAATTGAGCAGTTCTTC.

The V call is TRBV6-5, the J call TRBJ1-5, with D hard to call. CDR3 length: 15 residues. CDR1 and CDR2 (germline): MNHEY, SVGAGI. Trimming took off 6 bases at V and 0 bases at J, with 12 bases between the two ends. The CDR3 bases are TGTGCCAGCAGCAGATCGAAACATAGCAATCAGCCCCAGCATTTT. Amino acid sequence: CASSRSKHSNQPQHF.

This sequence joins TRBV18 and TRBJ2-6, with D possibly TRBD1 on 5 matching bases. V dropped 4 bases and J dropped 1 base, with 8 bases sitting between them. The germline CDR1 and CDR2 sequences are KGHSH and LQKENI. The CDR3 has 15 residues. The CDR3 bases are TGTGCCAGCTCACAAGCAGGGTCTGGGGCCAACGTCCTGACTTTC. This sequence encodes CASSQAGSGANVLTF.

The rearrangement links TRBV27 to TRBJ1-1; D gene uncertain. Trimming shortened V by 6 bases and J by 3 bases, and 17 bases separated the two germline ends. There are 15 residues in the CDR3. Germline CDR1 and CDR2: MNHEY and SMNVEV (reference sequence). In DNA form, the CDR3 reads TGTGCCAGCAGAAGGATTGGAGGGCTGGACACTGAAGCTTTCTTT. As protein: CASRRIGGLDTEAFF.

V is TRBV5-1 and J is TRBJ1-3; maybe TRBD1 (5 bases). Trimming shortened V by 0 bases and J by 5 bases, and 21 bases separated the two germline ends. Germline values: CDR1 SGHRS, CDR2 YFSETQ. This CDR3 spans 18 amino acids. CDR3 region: CASSLAAGQRLARNTIYF. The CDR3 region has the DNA TGCGCCAGCAGCTTGGCGGCGGGGCAGAGGCTCGCCAGAAACACCATATATTTT.

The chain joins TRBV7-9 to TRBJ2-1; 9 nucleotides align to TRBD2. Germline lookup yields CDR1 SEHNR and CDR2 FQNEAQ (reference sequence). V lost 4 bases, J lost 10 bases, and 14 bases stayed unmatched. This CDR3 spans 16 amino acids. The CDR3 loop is CASSSLWATSGVEQFF. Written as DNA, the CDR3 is TGTGCCAGCAGCTCCCTTTGGGCGACTAGCGGAGTCGAGCAGTTCTTC.

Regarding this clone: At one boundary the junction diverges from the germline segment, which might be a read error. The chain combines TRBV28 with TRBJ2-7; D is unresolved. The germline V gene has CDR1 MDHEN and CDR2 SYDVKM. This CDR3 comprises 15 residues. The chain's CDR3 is CASSRTLPSSYGQYF. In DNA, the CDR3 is TGTGCCAGCAGCCGCACTCTCCCATCTAGTTACGGGCAGTACTTC.

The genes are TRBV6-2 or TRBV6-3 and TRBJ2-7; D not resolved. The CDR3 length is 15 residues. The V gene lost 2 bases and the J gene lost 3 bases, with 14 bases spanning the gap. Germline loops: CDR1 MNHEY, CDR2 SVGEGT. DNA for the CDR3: TGTGCCAGCAGTTACGACTTAAGCGTCCGCTACGAGCAGTACTTC. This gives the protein CASSYDLSVRYEQYF.

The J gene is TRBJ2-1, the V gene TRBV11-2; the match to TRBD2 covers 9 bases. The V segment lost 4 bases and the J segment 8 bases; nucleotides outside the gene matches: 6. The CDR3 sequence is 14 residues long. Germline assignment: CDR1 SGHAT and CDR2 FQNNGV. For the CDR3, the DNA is TGTGCCAGCAGCTATCGAGCGGGAGGCGATGAGCAGTTCTTC. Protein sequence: CASSYRAGGDEQFF.

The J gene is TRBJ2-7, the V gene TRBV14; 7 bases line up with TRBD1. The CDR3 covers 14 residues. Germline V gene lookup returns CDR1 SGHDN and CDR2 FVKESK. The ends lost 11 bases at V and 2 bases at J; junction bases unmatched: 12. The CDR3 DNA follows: TGTGCCCGAAAACCGGGACAGTCACCCTACGAGCAGTACTTC. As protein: CARKPGQSPYEQYF.

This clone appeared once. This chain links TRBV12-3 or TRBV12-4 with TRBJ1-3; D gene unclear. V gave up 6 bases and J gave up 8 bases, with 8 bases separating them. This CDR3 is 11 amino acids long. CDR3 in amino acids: CASSLGDTIYF. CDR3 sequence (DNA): TGTGCCAGCAGCTTGGGAGACACCATATATTTT.

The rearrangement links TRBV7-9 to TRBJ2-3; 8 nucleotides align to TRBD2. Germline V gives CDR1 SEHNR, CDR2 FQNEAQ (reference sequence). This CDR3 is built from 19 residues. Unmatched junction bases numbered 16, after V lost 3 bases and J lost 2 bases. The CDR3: CASSLFLGLANSPTDTQYF. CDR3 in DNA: TGTGCCAGCAGCTTGTTTTTAGGACTAGCCAATTCCCCCACAGATACGCAGTATTTT.

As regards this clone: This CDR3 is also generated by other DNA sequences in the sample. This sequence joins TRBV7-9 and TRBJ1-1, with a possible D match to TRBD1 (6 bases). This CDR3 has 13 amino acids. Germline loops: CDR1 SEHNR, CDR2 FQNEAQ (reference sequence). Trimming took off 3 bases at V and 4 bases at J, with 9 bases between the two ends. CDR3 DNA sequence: TGTGCCAGCAGCTTGGGGGGGCTCACTGAAGCTTTCTTT. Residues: CASSLGGLTEAFF.

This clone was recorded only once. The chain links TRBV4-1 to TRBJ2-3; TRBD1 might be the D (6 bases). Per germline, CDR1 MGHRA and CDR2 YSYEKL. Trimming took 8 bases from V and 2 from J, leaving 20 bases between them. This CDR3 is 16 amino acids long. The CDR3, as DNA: TGCGCCAGCCGCACAGGGAAAACCTCCCTCACAGATACGCAGTATTTT. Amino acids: CASRTGKTSLTDTQYF.

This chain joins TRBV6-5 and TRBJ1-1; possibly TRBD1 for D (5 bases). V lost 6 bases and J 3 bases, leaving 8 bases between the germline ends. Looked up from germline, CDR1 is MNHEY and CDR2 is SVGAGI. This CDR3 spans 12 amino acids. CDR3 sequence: CASSRADTEAFF. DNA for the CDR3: TGTGCCAGCAGCAGGGCGGACACTGAAGCTTTCTTT.

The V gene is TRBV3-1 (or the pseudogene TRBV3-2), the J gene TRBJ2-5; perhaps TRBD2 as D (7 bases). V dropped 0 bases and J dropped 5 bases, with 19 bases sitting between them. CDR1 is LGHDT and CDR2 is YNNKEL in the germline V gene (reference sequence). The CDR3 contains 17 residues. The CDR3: CASSQDGEGGSRETQYF. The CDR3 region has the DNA TGTGCCAGCAGCCAAGATGGGGAGGGGGGATCGAGGGAGACCCAGTACTTC.